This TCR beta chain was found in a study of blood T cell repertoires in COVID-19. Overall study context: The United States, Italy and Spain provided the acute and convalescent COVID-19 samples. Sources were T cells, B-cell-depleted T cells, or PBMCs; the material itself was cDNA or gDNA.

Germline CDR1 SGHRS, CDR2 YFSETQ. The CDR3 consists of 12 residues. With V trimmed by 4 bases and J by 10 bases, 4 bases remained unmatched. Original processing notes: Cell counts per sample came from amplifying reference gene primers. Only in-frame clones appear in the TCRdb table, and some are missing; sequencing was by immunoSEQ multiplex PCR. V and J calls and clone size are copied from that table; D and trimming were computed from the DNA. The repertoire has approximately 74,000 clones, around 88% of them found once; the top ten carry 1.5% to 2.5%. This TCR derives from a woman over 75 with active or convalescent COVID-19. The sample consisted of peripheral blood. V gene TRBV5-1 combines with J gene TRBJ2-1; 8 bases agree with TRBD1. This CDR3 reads CASSTGQGEQFF. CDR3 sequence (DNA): TGCGCCAGCAGCACAGGACAGGGAGAGCAGTTCTTC.